The sequence of this T cell receptor beta chain was determined in a study of control samples from healthy donors and cancer patients. Generated by immunoSEQ multiplex PCR, the TCRdb table keeps only in-frame clones and is missing some. The sample contains approximately 93,000 clones, roughly nine tenths of which appear only once. Of note for this clone: In the same sample, other DNA sequences code for this CDR3.

CDR3 length: 13 residues. In germline, CDR1 is SNHLY, CDR2 FYNNEI. V was shortened by 2 bases and J by 1 base, with 5 bases between the two germline ends. The J gene is TRBJ2-5, the V gene TRBV2; D is unresolved. Material for sequencing was PBMCs. This receptor was obtained from a woman in her fifties or sixties with colorectal cancer. The chain's CDR3 is CASSERRQETQYF. CDR3 nucleotide sequence: TGTGCCAGCAGTGAAAGACGCCAAGAGACCCAGTACTTC.